Following are 14 T cell receptor beta chains from one sample sequenced in a study of blood T cells in healthy people across ages. Combining a sample-barcoded 5' primer with a J-beta primer mix, a second PCR ran for about 6 to 12 cycles. TCRdb passed the 5' RACE reads through MiXCR, listing each CDR3 protein once. Of 890,000 or so distinct CDR3 sequences detected, under 80% appear once; the ten largest clones hold 25% to 35%. The sequenced sample was blood. The source of these receptors is a man in his thirties or forties in good health.

This clonotype showed up just a few times. This chain links TRBV4-3 with TRBJ2-5; D uncertain. Germline CDR1 reads LGHNA; CDR2 reads YSLEER. This CDR3 has 14 amino acids. Trimming pared 2 bases from V and 4 bases from J, leaving 11 bases between. CDR3 residues: CASSQPLAPETQYF. CDR3 bases: TGCGCCAGCAGCCAACCGCTCGCCCCAGAGACCCAGTACTTC.

The table lists this clonotype with a few counts. The chain links TRBV12-3 or TRBV12-4 to TRBJ2-7; maybe TRBD1 (6 bases). Trimming cost V 6 bases and J 2 bases, with 14 bases left between them. The CDR3 extends over 14 amino acids. CDR3 in DNA: TGTGCCAGCAGAAGACAGGACGGGACCTACGAGCAGTACTTC. As protein: CASRRQDGTYEQYF.

The chain carries TRBV5-1 and TRBJ1-1; D gene ambiguous. There are 17 residues in the CDR3. The V end lost 6 bases, the J end lost 1 base, and 22 bases lay between the germline ends. Germline assignment: CDR1 SGHRS and CDR2 YFSETQ. The CDR3 loop is CASTWKPAGMGNTEAFF. In nucleotides, the CDR3 is TGCGCCAGCACCTGGAAACCCGCAGGTATGGGGAACACTGAAGCTTTCTTT.

The CDR3, as DNA: TGCAGCGTTGAGTGGTTGGGGGGGGCTAGCACAGATACGCAGTATTTT. Translating gives CSVEWLGGASTDTQYF. This chain connects TRBV29-1 to TRBJ2-3, with D possibly matching TRBD2 (7 bases). The V and J ends lost 3 bases and 0 bases respectively, with 16 bases between them. The germline V gene has CDR1 SQVTM and CDR2 ANQGSEA. The CDR3 runs 16 residues.

J is TRBJ2-7 and V is TRBV20-1; TRBD2 matches 8 bases. V was clipped by 4 bases and J by 7 bases; unmatched bases: 12. Germline V gene lookup returns CDR1 DFQATT and CDR2 SNEGSKA (reference sequence). The CDR3 length is 14 residues. CDR3 residues: CSANPGTSDWEQYF. CDR3 coding DNA: TGCAGTGCTAACCCCGGGACTAGTGACTGGGAGCAGTACTTC.

The genes are TRBV7-8 and TRBJ2-4; the D is unclear. Trimming took off 1 base at V and 13 bases at J, with 14 bases between the two ends. The CDR3 is 13 amino acids. Germline CDR1 and CDR2: SGHVS and FQNEAQ. The DNA of the CDR3 is TGTGCCAGCAGCTTAGGAGACGGCGGTAAGCAGTACTTC. Encoded protein: CASSLGDGGKQYF. Filled out from reference TRBV7-8 and TRBJ2-4, the complete variable domain reads GAGVSQSPRYKVAKRGQDVALRCDPISGHVSLFWYQQALGQGPEFLTYFQNEAQLDKSGLPSDRFFAERPEGSVSTLKIQRTQQEDSAVYLCASSLGDGGKQYFGAGTRLSVL.

The chain links TRBV7-9 to TRBJ2-5, with 14 bases lining up with TRBD2. Germline V gene lookup returns CDR1 SEHNR and CDR2 FQNEAQ (reference sequence). This CDR3 has 15 residues. With 5 bases clipped from V and 11 bases from J, the junction kept 10 bases outside the gene matches. CDR3 amino acids: CASSETSGGALEQYF. The CDR3, as DNA: TGTGCCAGCAGCGAGACTAGCGGGGGGGCGCTTGAGCAGTACTTC. The full variable domain, its missing parts supplied by reference TRBV7-9 and TRBJ2-5, is DTGVSQNPRHKITKRGQNVTFRCDPISEHNRLYWYRQTLGQGPEFLTYFQNEAQLEKSRLLSDRFSAERPKGSFSTLEIQRTEQGDSAMYLCASSETSGGALEQYFGPGTRLLVL.

The genes are TRBV10-2 and TRBJ2-7; 8 bases line up with TRBD1. Germline V CDR1 and CDR2: WSHSY, SAAADI. The ends lost 5 bases at V and 0 bases at J; junction bases unmatched: 9. The CDR3 is 16 amino acids. This chain's CDR3 is CASSSWDRPGSYEQYF. The CDR3 nucleotides are TGCGCCAGCAGTTCCTGGGACAGGCCGGGCTCCTACGAGCAGTACTTC.

J is TRBJ2-7 and V is TRBV7-2; D remains unclear. CDR1 SGHTA and CDR2 FQGNSA come from the germline V gene. This CDR3 is 12 amino acids long. Trimming took off 4 bases at V and 4 bases at J, with 8 bases between the two ends. The CDR3 sequence is CASSSGEYEQYF. The CDR3 nucleotides read TGTGCCAGCAGCTCTGGCGAGTACGAGCAGTACTTC.

The chain carries TRBV12-3 or TRBV12-4 and TRBJ1-6; a weak D match, TRBD1 (6 bases). CDR3 length: 15 amino acids. The V and J ends lost 4 bases and 7 bases respectively, with 14 bases between them. CDR3 bases: TGTGCCAGCAGTTCTCAACAGGGAGGCAATTCACCCCTCCACTTT. This sequence encodes CASSSQQGGNSPLHF.

Turning to this clonotype: The junction departs from the called germline gene at one end, perhaps through a read error. The V call is TRBV20-1, the J call TRBJ2-1; unclear D gene. From germline, CDR1 is DFQATT and CDR2 SNEGSKA (reference sequence). CDR3 length: 16 residues. CDR3 nucleotides: TGCAGTGTTAGATGGAGTGTCGGCAGGTCCTACAATGAGCAGTTCTTC. It yields the protein CSVRWSVGRSYNEQFF.

Worth noting for this clonotype: An end of the junction does not agree with germline; a read error may underlie this. The rearrangement links TRBV7-2 to TRBJ2-3, with TRBD2 identical over 7 bases. CDR1 and CDR2 (germline): SGHTA, FQGNSA. CDR3 size: 16 residues. The CDR3 spells CVSSQGGGLFTDTQYF. The CDR3 coding sequence is TGTGTCAGCAGCCAAGGCGGGGGACTTTTCACAGATACGCAGTATTTT.

The J gene is TRBJ1-2, the V gene TRBV7-9; D unresolved. V gave up 1 base and J gave up 4 bases, with 13 bases separating them. Germline CDR1 and CDR2: SEHNR and FQNEAQ (reference sequence). The CDR3 is 15 amino acids. CDR3 DNA: TGTGCCAGCAGCTTAGGGTCCGGGTCGGGCTATGGCTACACCTTC. It specifies CASSLGSGSGYGYTF.

This clonotype was seen only once. DNA of the CDR3: TGTGCCAGCAGTTCATGGGGACCTGCAGGGGTCCACGACGAGCAGTACTTC. Amino acid sequence: CASSSWGPAGVHDEQYF. The chain has TRBV12-3 or TRBV12-4 and TRBJ2-7, with D perhaps matching TRBD1 (6 bases). The CDR3 contains 17 residues. With 4 bases removed from V and 5 bases from J, the gap between germline ends came to 24 bases.